The 21 T cell receptor beta chains presented below share a single source sample, sequenced in a study of T cell changes during pregnancy in multiple sclerosis. Repertoires were generated with immunoSEQ multiplex PCR, while TCRdb's copy carries only in-frame clones and drops some. Here the sample spans some 68,000 clones, 92% being singletons. Sequenced here: peripheral blood, sampled in the second trimester of pregnancy. These receptors all stem from a female donor in good health, enrolled as a control in a pregnancy study.

V and J are TRBV2 and TRBJ2-7; 12 positions match TRBD2. The CDR3 spans 13 residues. V lost 6 bases and J lost 3; bases outside the gene matches: 0. Looked up from germline, CDR1 is SNHLY and CDR2 is FYNNEI. The CDR3 DNA follows: TGTGCCAGCAGGGGACTAGCGGGCTACGAGCAGTACTTC. Its translation is CASRGLAGYEQYF.

The chain recombines TRBV9 with TRBJ2-7; no definite D call. CDR1 SGDLS and CDR2 YYNGEE come from the germline V gene. Trimming removed 3 bases at V and 2 bases at J, with 12 bases between. The CDR3 spans 14 residues. CDR3: CASSATVVPYEQYF. DNA for the CDR3: TGTGCCAGCAGCGCCACAGTGGTGCCCTACGAGCAGTACTTC.

The rearrangement links TRBV19 to TRBJ1-4, with unresolved D. V was shortened by 5 bases and J by 8 bases, with 12 bases between the two germline ends. This CDR3 has 13 amino acids. The germline V gene has CDR1 LNHDA and CDR2 SQIVND (reference sequence). CDR3 nucleotide sequence: TGTGCCAGTAGTTCGTCCCAACAGGAAAAACTGTTTTTT. Residues: CASSSSQQEKLFF.

The rearrangement links TRBV21-1 to TRBJ2-5; TRBD1 is the table's D call, not checked against the DNA. TRBV21-1 is a documented pseudogene. The CDR3 loop spans 14 amino acids. CDR3 sequence: CASSHRYRKETQYF. The CDR3 DNA follows: TGTGCCAGCAGCCACAGGTATCGGAAAGAGACCCAGTACTTC.

On this clone itself: This may stem from a read error, because a much larger clone lies one nucleotide away. Other DNA sequences within the sample encode an identical CDR3. DNA for the CDR3: TGTGCCAGTAGTATGGGGACAGGCTACAATGAGCAGTTCTTC. Translation gives CASSMGTGYNEQFF. The chain is built from TRBV19 and TRBJ2-1; 8 nucleotides align to TRBD1. CDR3 length: 14 amino acids. The ends lost 3 bases at V and 3 bases at J; junction bases unmatched: 1. From germline, CDR1 is LNHDA and CDR2 SQIVND (reference sequence).

CDR3 in DNA: TGTGCCAGCAGTTACTCCAGGGGGTCGGGCGAGCAGTACTTC. This sequence encodes CASSYSRGSGEQYF. The rearrangement uses TRBV6-6 and TRBJ2-5; 7 nucleotides align to TRBD1. The end of the DNA is better explained by TRBJ2-7, so the J call may be wrong. Germline CDR1 and CDR2: MNHNY and SVGAGI (reference sequence). This CDR3 has 14 residues.

By sample share, this clone is medium-sized. The CDR3 coding sequence is TGTGCCAGCAGCCAAGTAAGCGGGGCCACCTACGAGCAGTACTTC. Translated, it gives CASSQVSGATYEQYF. The chain recombines TRBV4-2 with TRBJ2-7; TRBD2 matches at 7 bases. In germline, CDR1 is LGHNA, CDR2 YNFKEQ. The CDR3 has 15 residues. V shed 1 base, J shed 2 bases, and the junction held 5 bases outside the gene matches.

This chain joins TRBV28 and TRBJ2-7, with TRBD1 matching 12 bases. J gave up 4 bases and V 5 bases, and 6 bases lay outside the gene matches. The CDR3 contains 15 residues. Germline loops: CDR1 MDHEN, CDR2 SYDVKM. CDR3 loop: CASSDPGQGAYEQYF. In DNA form, the CDR3 reads TGTGCCAGCAGTGACCCGGGACAGGGGGCGTACGAGCAGTACTTC.

This clone was recorded a few times. CDR3 residues: CASSEQDNSPLHF. As DNA, the CDR3 is TGTGCCAGCAGTGAACAGGATAATTCACCCCTCCACTTT. The V call is TRBV6-4, the J call TRBJ1-6; D may be TRBD1 (5 bases). V was pared by 3 bases and J by 5 bases, with 5 bases between. Germline V gene lookup returns CDR1 MRHNA and CDR2 SNTAGT. The length of the CDR3 is 13 residues.

This chain connects TRBV28 to TRBJ1-2, with unresolved D. Trimming removed 2 bases from V and 10 bases from J, with 8 bases in between. This CDR3 is 11 amino acids long. Germline V gene data show CDR1 as MDHEN and CDR2 as SYDVKM. CDR3 residues: CASSLEGVYTF. CDR3 nucleotide sequence: TGTGCCAGCAGTTTAGAGGGTGTCTACACCTTC.

The gene calls are TRBV28 and TRBJ2-3; no definite D call. The ends were cut back, 7 bases at V and 4 bases at J, with 9 bases in the middle. CDR1 is MDHEN and CDR2 is SYDVKM in the germline V gene. The CDR3 sequence is 12 residues long. The CDR3 DNA sequence: TGTGCCAGCACCCAACCGGCAGATACGCAGTATTTT. Translated: CASTQPADTQYF.

V usage is TRBV27 and J usage is TRBJ2-7; TRBD1 matches at 9 bases. V was pared by 4 bases and J by 3 bases, with 7 bases of the junction left unmatched. The CDR3 has 15 amino acids. Germline V CDR1 and CDR2: MNHEY, SMNVEV (reference sequence). The CDR3 reads CASSSLRQGVYEQYF. DNA for the CDR3: TGTGCCAGCAGTTCCCTTCGACAGGGGGTCTACGAGCAGTACTTC.

The chain joins TRBV5-4 to TRBJ2-2, with 8 bases matching TRBD1. Germline CDR1 reads SGHNT; CDR2 reads YYREEE (reference sequence). With 4 bases clipped from V and 0 bases from J, the junction kept 5 bases outside the gene matches. The length of the CDR3 is 16 residues. The CDR3 nucleotides read TGTGCCAGCAGCCTCGGACAGGGTTCGAACACCGGGGAGCTGTTTTTT. Protein sequence: CASSLGQGSNTGELFF.

The chain employs TRBV19 and TRBJ1-6; D is ambiguous. The CDR3 extends over 14 amino acids. CDR1 and CDR2 from the germline V gene are LNHDA and SQIVND (reference sequence). V lost 4 bases and J 4 bases, leaving 8 bases between the germline ends. The CDR3 sequence: CASSTTGYNSPLHF. The DNA for the CDR3 is TGTGCCAGTAGTACGACGGGTTATAATTCACCCCTCCACTTT. The variable domain in full, completed from reference TRBV19 and TRBJ1-6, reads DGGITQSPKYLFRKEGQNVTLSCEQNLNHDAMYWYRQDPGQGLRLIYYSQIVNDFQKGDIAEGYSVSREKKESFPLTVTSAQKNPTAFYLCASSTTGYNSPLHFGNGTRLTVT.

The chain has TRBV6-6 and TRBJ1-5, with D maybe TRBD1 (5 bases). CDR1 and CDR2 from the germline V gene are MNHNY and SVGAGI (reference sequence). V was trimmed by 2 bases and J by 4 bases, leaving 9 bases between them. The CDR3 spans 14 residues. The CDR3 DNA is TGTGCCAGCAGTTACGGGGCAGGTAATCAGCCCCAGCATTTT. Encoded protein: CASSYGAGNQPQHF.

The V call is TRBV6-5, the J call TRBJ2-2; 7 bases align to TRBD1. V was pared by 2 bases and J by 3 bases, with 3 bases of the junction left unmatched. The CDR3 is 15 residues long. Germline CDR1 reads MNHEY; CDR2 reads SVGAGI. CDR3 region: CASSYRQGYTGELFF. In DNA form, the CDR3 reads TGTGCCAGCAGTTACCGACAGGGTTACACCGGGGAGCTGTTTTTT.

This rearrangement joins TRBV5-1 to TRBJ2-1; 8 bases agree with TRBD1. The CDR3 covers 14 residues. The V gene end was trimmed by 7 bases and the J gene end by 5 bases; junction bases not matched to a gene: 8. Germline CDR1 reads SGHRS; CDR2 reads YFSETQ. Here the CDR3 DNA reads TGCGCCAGCTTTTATGGGACAGGTGACAATGAGCAGTTCTTC. This gives the protein CASFYGTGDNEQFF. Full variable domain (rest looked up from reference TRBV5-1 and TRBJ2-1): KAGVTQTPRYLIKTRGQQVTLSCSPISGHRSVSWYQQTPGQGLQFLFEYFSETQRNKGNFPGRFSGRQFSNSRSEMNVSTLELGDSALYLCASFYGTGDNEQFFGPGTRLTVL.

This chain joins TRBV5-1 and TRBJ1-3; no definite D call. The V and J ends lost 2 bases and 1 base respectively, with 10 bases between them. The length of the CDR3 is 15 residues. Germline-derived CDR1 and CDR2 are SGHRS and YFSETQ. The CDR3 DNA reads TGCGCCAGCAGCTTTACAGAGGGATCTGGAAACACCATATATTTT. Amino acids: CASSFTEGSGNTIYF.

The CDR3 is CASSRTANTEAFF. CDR3 DNA sequence: TGTGCCAGCAGTCGCACAGCGAACACTGAAGCTTTCTTT. The V and J genes are TRBV6-4 and TRBJ1-1; D gene ambiguous. The CDR3 is 13 amino acids. With 5 bases removed from V and 1 base from J, the gap between germline ends came to 8 bases. CDR1 MRHNA and CDR2 SNTAGT come from the germline V gene.

The chain carries TRBV7-9 and TRBJ1-3; no firm D call. The CDR3 runs 14 residues. CDR1 is SEHNR and CDR2 is FQNEAQ in the germline V gene (reference sequence). V lost 3 bases and J lost 7, with 13 bases in between. The CDR3 loop is CASSLSLTVNTIYF. CDR3 coding DNA: TGTGCCAGCAGCTTGTCACTTACTGTTAACACCATATATTTT.

The V call is TRBV28, the J call TRBJ2-4, with D unclear. Germline V gene data show CDR1 as MDHEN and CDR2 as SYDVKM. The CDR3 loop spans 14 amino acids. The V end lost 5 bases, the J end lost 0 bases, and 8 bases lay between the germline ends. The CDR3, as DNA: TGTGCCAGCAGTCGAGCAGGAGCCAAAAACATTCAGTACTTC. Its translation is CASSRAGAKNIQYF.